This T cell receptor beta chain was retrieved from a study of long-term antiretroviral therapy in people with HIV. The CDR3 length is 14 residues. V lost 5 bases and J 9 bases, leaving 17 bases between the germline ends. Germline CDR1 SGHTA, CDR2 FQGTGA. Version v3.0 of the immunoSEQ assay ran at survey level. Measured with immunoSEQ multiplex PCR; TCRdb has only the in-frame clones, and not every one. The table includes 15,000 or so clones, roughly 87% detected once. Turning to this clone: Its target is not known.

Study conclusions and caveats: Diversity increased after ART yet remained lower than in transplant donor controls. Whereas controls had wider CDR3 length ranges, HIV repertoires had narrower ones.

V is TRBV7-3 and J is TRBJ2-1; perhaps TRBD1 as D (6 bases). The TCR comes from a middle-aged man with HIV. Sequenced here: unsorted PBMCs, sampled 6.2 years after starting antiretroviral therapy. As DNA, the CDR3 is TGTGCCAGCAGCCTAAACCTTGACAGGACTGAGCAGTTCTTC. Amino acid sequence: CASSLNLDRTEQFF.